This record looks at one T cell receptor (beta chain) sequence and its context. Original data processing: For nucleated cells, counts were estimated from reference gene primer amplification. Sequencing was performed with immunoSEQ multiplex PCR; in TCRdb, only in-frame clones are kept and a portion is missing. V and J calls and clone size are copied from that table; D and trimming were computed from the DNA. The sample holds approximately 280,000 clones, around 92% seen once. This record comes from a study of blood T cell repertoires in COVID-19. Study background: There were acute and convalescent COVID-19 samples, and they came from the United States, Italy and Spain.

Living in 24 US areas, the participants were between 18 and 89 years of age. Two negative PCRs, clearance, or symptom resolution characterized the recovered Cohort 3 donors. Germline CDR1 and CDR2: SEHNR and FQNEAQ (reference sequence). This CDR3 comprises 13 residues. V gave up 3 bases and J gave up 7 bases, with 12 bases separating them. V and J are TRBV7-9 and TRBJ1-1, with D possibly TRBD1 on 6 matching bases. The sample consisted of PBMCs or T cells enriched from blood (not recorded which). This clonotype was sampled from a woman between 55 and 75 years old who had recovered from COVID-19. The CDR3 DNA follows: TGTGCCAGCAGCTTCTCACAGGGAAGTGAAGCTTTCTTT. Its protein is CASSFSQGSEAFF.